This T cell receptor beta chain appears in the sequencing data of a study of blood T cell repertoires in COVID-19. Study overall: The cDNA or gDNA used as material had been derived from T cells, B-cell-depleted T cells, or PBMCs.

Per the original data handling: Cell counts per sample came from amplifying reference gene primers. The method was immunoSEQ multiplex PCR; TCRdb's version includes in-frame clones alone and lacks a portion of them. V and J calls and clone size are as listed in that table; D and trimming were resolved from the DNA. The table includes about 97,000 clones, 90% detected once. The TCR was taken from a man aged 55-75 years with acute or convalescent COVID-19. The specimen sequenced was peripheral blood.

This CDR3 is CASPTGSYSNQPQHF. As DNA, the CDR3 is TGTGCCAGCCCTACAGGGTCCTATAGCAATCAGCCCCAGCATTTT. The V and J genes are TRBV6-4 and TRBJ1-5, with D maybe TRBD1 (6 bases). V gave up 8 bases and J gave up 0 bases, with 14 bases separating them. Germline V gene lookup returns CDR1 MRHNA and CDR2 SNTAGT. There are 15 residues in the CDR3.